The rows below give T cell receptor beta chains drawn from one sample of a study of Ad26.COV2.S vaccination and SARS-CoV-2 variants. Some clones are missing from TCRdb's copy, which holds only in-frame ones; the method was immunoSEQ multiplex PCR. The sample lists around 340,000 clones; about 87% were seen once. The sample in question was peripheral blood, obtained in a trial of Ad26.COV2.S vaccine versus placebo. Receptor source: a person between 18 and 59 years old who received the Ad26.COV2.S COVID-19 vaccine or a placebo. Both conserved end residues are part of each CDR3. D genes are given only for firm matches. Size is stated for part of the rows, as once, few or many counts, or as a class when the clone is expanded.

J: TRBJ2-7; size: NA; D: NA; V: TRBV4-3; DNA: TGCGCCAGCAGCCAAGAAGCATCGCCCCGTAACCTCGCCTACGAGCAGTACTTC; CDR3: CASSQEASPRNLAYEQYF
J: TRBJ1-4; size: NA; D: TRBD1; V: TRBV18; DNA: TGTGCCAGCTCGCGTGACAGGGCAATGGATGAAAAACTGTTTTTT; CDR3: CASSRDRAMDEKLFF
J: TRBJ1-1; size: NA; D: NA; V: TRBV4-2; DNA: TGTGCCAGCAGCCAATATGGGGGTTCTCACACTGAAGCTTTCTTT; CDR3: CASSQYGGSHTEAFF
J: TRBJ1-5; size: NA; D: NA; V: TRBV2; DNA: TGTGCCAGCGCCCCTGAAGGGGTTATGGGCAATCAGCCCCAGCATTTT; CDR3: CASAPEGVMGNQPQHF
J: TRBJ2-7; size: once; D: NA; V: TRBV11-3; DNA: TGTGCCAGCACCCCAGGGTGGAAGCCTATCTACGAGCAGTACTTC; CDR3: CASTPGWKPIYEQYF
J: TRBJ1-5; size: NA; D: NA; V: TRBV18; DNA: TGTGCCAGCTCACCGGACAGAGATCAGCCCCAGCATTTT; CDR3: CASSPDRDQPQHF
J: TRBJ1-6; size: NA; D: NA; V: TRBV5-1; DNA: TGCGCCAGCAGGCGAAGCCGGGACACCGGGAGGATTCGGGATTCACCCCTCCACTTT; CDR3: CASRRSRDTGRIRDSPLHF
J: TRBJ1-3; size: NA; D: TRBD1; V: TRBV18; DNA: TGTGCCAGCTCAGTGGGACAGGGGAGCTCTGGAAACACCATATATTTT; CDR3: CASSVGQGSSGNTIYF
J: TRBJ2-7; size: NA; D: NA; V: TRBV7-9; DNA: TGTGCCAGCAGCCCCAAAGCGGAGCAGTACTTC; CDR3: CASSPKAEQYF
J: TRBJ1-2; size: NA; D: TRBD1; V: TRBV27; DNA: TGTGCCAGCAGTTTAGGGGCAGGGGGCGCCGGTGGCTACACCTTC; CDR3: CASSLGAGGAGGYTF
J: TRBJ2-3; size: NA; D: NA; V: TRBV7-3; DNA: TGTGCCAGCAGCTTAAAAGCGGGTTTCACAGATACGCAGTATTTT; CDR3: CASSLKAGFTDTQYF
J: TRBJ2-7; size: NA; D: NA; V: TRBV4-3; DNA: TGCGCCAGCAGCAAGACAGGTCAAAGCTCCTACGAGCAGTACTTC; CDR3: CASSKTGQSSYEQYF
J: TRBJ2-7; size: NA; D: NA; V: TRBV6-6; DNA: TGTGCCAGCAGCGCTTGGCCAGGGTACGAGCAGTACTTC; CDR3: CASSAWPGYEQYF
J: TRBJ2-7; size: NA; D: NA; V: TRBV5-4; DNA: TGTGCCAGCAGTTTGGGAGGAGAGGGGGCCTCCTACGAGCAGTACTTC; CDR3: CASSLGGEGASYEQYF
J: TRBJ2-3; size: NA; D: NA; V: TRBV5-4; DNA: TGTGCCAGCAGCTCGAGGACAGTAGTCACAGATACGCAGTATTTT; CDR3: CASSSRTVVTDTQYF
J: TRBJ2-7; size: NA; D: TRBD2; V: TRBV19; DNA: TGTGCCAGTAGTCCCCGGCTGGCGGGAGCCGAGCAGTACTTC; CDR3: CASSPRLAGAEQYF
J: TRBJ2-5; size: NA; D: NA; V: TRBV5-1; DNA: TGCGCCAGCAGCCCGGCGGACGCTTACCAAGAGACCCAGTACTTC; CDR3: CASSPADAYQETQYF
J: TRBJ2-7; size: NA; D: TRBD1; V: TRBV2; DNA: TGTGCCAGCAGTGACAGGGGGATCGAGCAGTACTTC; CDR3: CASSDRGIEQYF
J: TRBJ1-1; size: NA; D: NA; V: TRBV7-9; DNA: TGTGCCAGCAGCTTAGCTCTCACTGAAGCTTTCTTT; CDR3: CASSLALTEAFF
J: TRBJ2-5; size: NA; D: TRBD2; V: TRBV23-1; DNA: TGCGCCAGCAGTCAATCTCGCCTAGCGGGGGGCCAAGAGACCCAGTACTTC; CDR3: CASSQSRLAGGQETQYF
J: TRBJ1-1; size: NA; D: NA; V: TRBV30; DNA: TGTGCCTGGGGGGCCAGGGGCACTGAAGCTTTCTTT; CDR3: CAWGARGTEAFF
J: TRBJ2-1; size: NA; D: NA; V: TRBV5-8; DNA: TGTGCCAGCAGCCCCCGGAGGACCTACAATGAGCAGTTCTTC; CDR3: CASSPRRTYNEQFF
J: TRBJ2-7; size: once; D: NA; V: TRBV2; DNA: TGTGCCAGCAGCCTTTCCTACGAGCAGTACTTC; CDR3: CASSLSYEQYF
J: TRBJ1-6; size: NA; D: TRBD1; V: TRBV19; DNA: TGTGCCAGTAGTGCGAGCCGGGACAGGGGTTCACCCCTCCACTTT; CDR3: CASSASRDRGSPLHF
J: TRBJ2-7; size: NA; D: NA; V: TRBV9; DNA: TGTGCCAGCAGCGTAGCGGAAGGCGTCTACGAGCAGTACTTC; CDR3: CASSVAEGVYEQYF
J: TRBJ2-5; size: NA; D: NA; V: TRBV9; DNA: TGTGCCAGCAGCCCTTCAGCGGGAGAGACCCAGTACTTC; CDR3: CASSPSAGETQYF
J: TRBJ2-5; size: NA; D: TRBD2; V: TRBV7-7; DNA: TGTGCCAGCAGCAAGGGACTAGCGGGAGTGGTAGAGACCCAGTACTTC; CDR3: CASSKGLAGVVETQYF
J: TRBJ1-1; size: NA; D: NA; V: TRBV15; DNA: TGTGCCACCAGCAGGCCCCAGCAGCTGAACACTGAAGCTTTCTTT; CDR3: CATSRPQQLNTEAFF
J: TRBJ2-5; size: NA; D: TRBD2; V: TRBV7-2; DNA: TGTGCCAGCAGCGGGGATGCCGGGGGGTTAGAGACCCAGTACTTC; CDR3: CASSGDAGGLETQYF
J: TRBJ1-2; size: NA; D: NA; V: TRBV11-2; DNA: TGTGCCAGCAGCTTAGATTTGGCCAGGGCTAACTATGGCTACACCTTC; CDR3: CASSLDLARANYGYTF
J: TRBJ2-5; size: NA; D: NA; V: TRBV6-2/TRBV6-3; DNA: TGTGCCAGCAGTTACCTCGCGGCCGGGACGCAAGAGACCCAGTACTTC; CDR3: CASSYLAAGTQETQYF
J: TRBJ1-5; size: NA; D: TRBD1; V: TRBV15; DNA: TGTGCCACCAGAGACAGGGGAACTCAGCCCCAGCATTTT; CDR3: CATRDRGTQPQHF
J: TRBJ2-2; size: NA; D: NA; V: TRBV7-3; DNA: TGTGCCAGCAGCCCAAACCGTCCGAACACCGGGGAGCTGTTTTTT; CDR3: CASSPNRPNTGELFF
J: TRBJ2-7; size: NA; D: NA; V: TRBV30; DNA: TGTGCCTGGAGTGCCCGTGTCGGGGTTAAGAACGAGCAGTACTTC; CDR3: CAWSARVGVKNEQYF
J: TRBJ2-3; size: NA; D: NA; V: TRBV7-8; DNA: TGTGCCAGCAGCAACCGGAGGGTCCCAGATACGCAGTATTTT; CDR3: CASSNRRVPDTQYF
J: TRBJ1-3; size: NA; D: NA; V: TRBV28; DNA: TGTGCCAGCAGTTTTTTGGACAGAGGAAACACCATATATTTT; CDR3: CASSFLDRGNTIYF
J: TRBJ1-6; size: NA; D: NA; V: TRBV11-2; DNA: TGTGCCAGCAGCTCCCAACTCAACCCCAGGGACTCACCCCTCCACTTT; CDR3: CASSSQLNPRDSPLHF
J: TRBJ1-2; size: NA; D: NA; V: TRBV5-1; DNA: TGCGCCAGCAGCTTGGCGCAACAGGGACGCTACACCTTC; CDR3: CASSLAQQGRYTF
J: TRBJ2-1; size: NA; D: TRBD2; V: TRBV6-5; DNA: TGTGCCAGCAGTCCAGAAAGCGGGGGGGCTAATGAGCAGTTCTTC; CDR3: CASSPESGGANEQFF
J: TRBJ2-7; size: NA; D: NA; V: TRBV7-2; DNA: TGTGCCAGCAGCCTTCTCAACGAGCAGTACTTC; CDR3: CASSLLNEQYF
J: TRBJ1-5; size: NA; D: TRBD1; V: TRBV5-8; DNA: TGTGCCAGCAGCCGGGACAGCTACGGCAATCAGCCCCAGCATTTT; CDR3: CASSRDSYGNQPQHF
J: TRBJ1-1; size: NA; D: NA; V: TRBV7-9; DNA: TGTGCCAGCAAACAGGGCGGGTTCACTGAAGCTTTCTTT; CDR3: CASKQGGFTEAFF
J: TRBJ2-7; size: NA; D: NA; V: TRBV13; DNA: TGTGCCAGCAGCTTAGCCCTCAGTGGGCCCAACGAGCAGTACTTC; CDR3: CASSLALSGPNEQYF
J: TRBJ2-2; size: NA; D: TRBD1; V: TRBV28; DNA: TGTGCCAGCAGTACGGGGACAGTGAACACCGGGGAGCTGTTTTTT; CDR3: CASSTGTVNTGELFF
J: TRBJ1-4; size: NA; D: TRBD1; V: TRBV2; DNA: TGTGCCAGCAGTGAGCAGGGGGCAACTAATGAAAAACTGTTTTTT; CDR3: CASSEQGATNEKLFF
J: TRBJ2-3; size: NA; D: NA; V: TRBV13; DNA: TGTGCCAGCAGCTCAACAGGGAAAGATACGCAGTATTTT; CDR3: CASSSTGKDTQYF
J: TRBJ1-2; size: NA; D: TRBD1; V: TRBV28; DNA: TGTGCCAGCAGCGCCCTGAGAGGACAGGCCAACTATGGCTACACCTTC; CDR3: CASSALRGQANYGYTF
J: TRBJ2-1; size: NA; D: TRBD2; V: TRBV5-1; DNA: TGCGCCAGCAGCTCCTTTAAACGGCGGGGGGCGAACCTTACCTACAATGAGCAGTTCTTC; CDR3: CASSSFKRRGANLTYNEQFF
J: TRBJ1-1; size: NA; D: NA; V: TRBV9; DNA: TGTGCCAGCAGCGTAGATGACAGATCTGAAGCTTTCTTT; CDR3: CASSVDDRSEAFF
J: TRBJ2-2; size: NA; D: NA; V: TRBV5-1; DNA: TGCGCCAGCAGAACCGGGACTGAATCCTCCGGGGAGCTGTTTTTT; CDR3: CASRTGTESSGELFF
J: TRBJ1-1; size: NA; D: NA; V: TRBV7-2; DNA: TGTGCCAGCAGTAGCAGGGTAACCACTGAAGCTTTCTTT; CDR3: CASSSRVTTEAFF
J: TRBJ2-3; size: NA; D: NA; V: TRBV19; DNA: TGTGCCAGTAAGGCCAGACCTAGCACAGATACGCAGTATTTT; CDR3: CASKARPSTDTQYF
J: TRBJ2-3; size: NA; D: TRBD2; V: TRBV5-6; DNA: TGTGCCAGCAGCTCCGGACTAGCGGGAGACGAAAATACGCAGTATTTT; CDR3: CASSSGLAGDENTQYF
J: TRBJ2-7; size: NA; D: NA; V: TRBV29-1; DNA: TGCAGCGCTGCTAAACCACTCTCGGCCCACGAGCAGTACTTC; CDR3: CSAAKPLSAHEQYF
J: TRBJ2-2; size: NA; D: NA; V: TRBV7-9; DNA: TGTGCCAGCAGCTTAAGGCTAGCAGGGAACACCGGGGAGCTGTTTTTT; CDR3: CASSLRLAGNTGELFF
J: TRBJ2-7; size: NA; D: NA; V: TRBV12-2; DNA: TGTGCAAGTCGCCTAGGGACTAGCGGTTACGAGCAGTACTTC; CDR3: CASRLGTSGYEQYF
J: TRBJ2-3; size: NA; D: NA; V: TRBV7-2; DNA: TGTGCCAGCAGCGTTGACGGCGGCGCAGATACGCAGTATTTT; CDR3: CASSVDGGADTQYF
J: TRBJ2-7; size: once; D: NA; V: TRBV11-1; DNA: TGTGCCAGCAGCCAGCGGGCCGCCTACGAGCAGTACTTC; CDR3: CASSQRAAYEQYF
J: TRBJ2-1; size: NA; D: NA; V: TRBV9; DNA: TGTGCCAGCCCGACCGTTAATGAGCAGTTCTTC; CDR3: CASPTVNEQFF
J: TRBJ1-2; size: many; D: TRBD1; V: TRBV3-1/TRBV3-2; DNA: TGTGCCAGCAGCCAAGATGGGAGGGGGCTCGGCTACACCTTC; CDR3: CASSQDGRGLGYTF